The next 2 T cell receptor beta chains were all read from a single sample in a study of blood T cell repertoires in COVID-19. This table comes from immunoSEQ multiplex PCR, and its TCRdb copy is limited to in-frame clones, with some not included. The sample has hundreds of thousands of clones; about 90% are singletons. The sequenced material came from peripheral blood. Every receptor here comes from a woman in her forties who had recovered from COVID-19.

The CDR3 loop is CACIHLAGGNTEAFF. CDR3 bases: TGTGCCTGCATTCATCTCGCAGGGGGGAACACTGAAGCTTTCTTT. The gene calls are TRBV30 and TRBJ1-1; 7 bases line up with TRBD1. After removal of 6 bases from V and 1 base from J, the junction contained 11 bases not matched to a gene. Germline-derived CDR1 and CDR2 are GTSNPN and SVGIG (reference sequence). The CDR3 runs 15 residues.

This chain joins TRBV2 and TRBJ2-7, with TRBD2 as a possible D gene (7 bases). V was trimmed by 6 bases and J by 2 bases, leaving 11 bases between them. CDR1 is SNHLY and CDR2 is FYNNEI in the germline V gene. The CDR3 sequence is 13 residues long. DNA of the CDR3: TGTGCCAGCAGGGCGGGGGCCCCCTACGAGCAGTACTTC. It encodes CASRAGAPYEQYF.